Listed here is a single TCR beta chain. Its antigen remains unknown. Every donor was a healthy person donating bone marrow. The sample comes from a study of cytomegalovirus exposure and HLA in healthy donors. Overall study findings and caveats: In vitro checks showed that a few CMV-associated chains really do target CMV antigens. Later analysis indicated greater clonal expansion among HLA-associated TCR beta chains than among equally common other chains.

The CDR3 extends over 16 amino acids. V was trimmed by 3 bases and J by 6 bases, leaving 21 bases between them. CDR1 MGHDK and CDR2 SYGVNS come from the germline V gene. PCR primers comprised 60 Vbeta and 13 Jbeta primers. Assay used: immunoSEQ multiplex PCR; TCRdb lists only in-frame clones, some missing. The sample consists of around 150,000 clones, more than 70% of them appearing once. Input material: PBMCs. The chain links TRBV25-1 to TRBJ2-7; D is unclear. The sequence came from a man aged 55 to 70 in good health and CMV-seronegative. CDR3 nucleotide sequence: TGTGCCAGCAGTGATAGTCTTCTCCATATAATAAGCGAGCAGTACTTC. It yields the protein CASSDSLLHIISEQYF.